These T cell receptor beta chains were read from a single sample in a study of cytomegalovirus exposure and HLA in healthy donors. The repertoire was sequenced with immunoSEQ multiplex PCR; TCRdb's copy has only in-frame clones and lacks some. This sample carries about 130,000 clones, about three quarters of them seen once, and the ten largest clones take around 7%. Source material: PBMCs. Every receptor here comes from a middle-aged man in good health and CMV-seropositive. Both conserved end residues are part of each CDR3. A D gene is named only where the DNA matches it firmly. Clone sizes are given selectively: once, few, many, or a class where the clone is expanded.

j_call | clone_size | v_call | d_call | cdr3_aa | cdr3_nt
TRBJ2-7 | few | TRBV7-9 | - | CASSLAINTYEQYF | TGTGCCAGCAGCTTGGCAATAAACACCTACGAGCAGTACTTC
TRBJ2-1 | once | TRBV5-1 | - | CASSWTHQDSSQFF | TGCGCCAGCAGCTGGACGCATCAGGACTCGTCACAGTTCTTC
TRBJ2-6 | - | TRBV27 | - | CASRPSGSGANVLTF | TGTGCCAGCAGGCCGTCAGGATCTGGGGCCAACGTCCTGACTTTC
TRBJ1-1 | - | TRBV5-4 | - | CASSKELQGEAFF | TGTGCCAGCAGCAAGGAGCTACAGGGTGAAGCTTTCTTT
TRBJ1-5 | - | TRBV6-1 | - | CASSEAGPGGNQPQHF | TGTGCCAGCAGTGAAGCGGGACCAGGGGGCAATCAGCCCCAGCATTTT
TRBJ2-3 | - | TRBV9 | TRBD2 | CASSVDGRASDTQYF | TGTGCCAGCAGCGTAGATGGGAGGGCCTCGGATACGCAGTATTTT
TRBJ1-3 | - | TRBV18 | - | CASTSQRVGNTIYF | TGTGCCAGCACGTCGCAGCGGGTTGGAAACACCATATATTTT
TRBJ2-7 | - | TRBV11-2 | - | CASSFASSPGYEQYF | TGTGCCAGCAGCTTCGCTTCTTCTCCAGGGTACGAGCAGTACTTC
TRBJ2-7 | few | TRBV9 | TRBD1 | CASSVASQGARRNEQYF | TGTGCCAGCAGCGTAGCATCCCAGGGGGCAAGGAGGAACGAGCAGTACTTC
TRBJ2-7 | - | TRBV2 | - | CASDPDFAYEQYF | TGTGCCAGCGATCCAGATTTCGCCTACGAGCAGTACTTC
TRBJ2-5 | once | TRBV27 | - | CASSSITFGTRIGQYF | TGTGCCAGCAGTTCCATAACCTTCGGGACACGGATAGGGCAGTACTTC
TRBJ2-2 | few | TRBV18 | TRBD2 | CASSPLLASGSGTGELFF | TGTGCCAGCTCACCACTTTTGGCTAGCGGGAGCGGAACCGGGGAGCTGTTTTTT
TRBJ1-1 | - | TRBV29-1 | TRBD1 | CSVGTGGSEAFF | TGCAGCGTTGGGACAGGGGGATCTGAAGCTTTCTTT
TRBJ1-5 | - | TRBV11-2 | - | CASSLVRGQPQHF | TGTGCCAGCAGCTTAGTCCGGGGACAGCCCCAGCATTTT
TRBJ2-3 | - | TRBV10-3 | TRBD2 | CAISEASGRDTQYF | TGTGCCATCAGTGAGGCTAGCGGAAGGGATACGCAGTATTTT
TRBJ1-2 | few | TRBV11-1 | - | CASSLDEKTPRNF | TGTGCCAGCAGCTTAGACGAGAAAACGCCTCGAAACTTC
TRBJ2-1 | - | TRBV10-1 | - | CASSERGDASYNEQFF | TGCGCCAGCAGTGAGAGGGGTGATGCCTCCTACAATGAGCAGTTCTTC
TRBJ2-6 | - | TRBV30 | TRBD1 | CAYYRDRGSSGANVLTF | TGTGCCTACTACCGGGACAGGGGGTCCTCTGGGGCCAACGTCCTGACTTTC